A single TCR beta chain is shown here with its context. Its antigen is undetermined. The data belong to a study of cytomegalovirus exposure and HLA in healthy donors. Whole-study findings and limits: Researchers counted around 170 TCR beta chains as cytomegalovirus-associated. TCR beta sequences numbering around 15,000 were associated with HLA alleles at 0.05 false discovery rate in a later analysis.

The ends were cut back, 3 bases at V and 2 bases at J, with 11 bases in the middle. CDR1 and CDR2 from the germline V gene are SNHLY and FYNNEI. The CDR3 sequence is 14 residues long. PCR involved 60 Vbeta and 13 Jbeta primers. Profiled with immunoSEQ multiplex PCR; TCRdb holds only in-frame clones, not every one. Of about 210,000 clones listed, about 83% are singletons. The sequencing sample was made of PBMCs. This chain links TRBV2 with TRBJ2-7; perhaps TRBD1 as D (5 bases). This TCR came from a woman aged 45-59 years in good health and CMV-seropositive. The CDR3 DNA follows: TGTGCCAGCAGTGATGGTGGGGCAACCTACGAGCAGTACTTC. This sequence encodes CASSDGGATYEQYF.